Presented here are 14 T cell receptor beta chains from one specimen sequenced in a study of CD8 T cells in Susac syndrome. Random hexamers were used to reverse transcribe an amount of about 0.45 to 1 ug RNA. A single record per CDR3 protein comes from TCRdb applying MiXCR to the immunoSEQ multiplex PCR reads. The sample has 140,000 to 150,000 distinct CDR3 sequences, approximately 95% seen once. The sample consisted of CD4+ T cells from PBMCs. These receptors all stem from a human donor with multiple sclerosis.

V and J are TRBV7-8 and TRBJ1-5, with TRBD1 as a possible D gene (5 bases). V was shortened by 11 bases and J by 9 bases, with 20 bases between the two germline ends. CDR3 length: 13 residues. Germline V gene data show CDR1 as SGHVS and CDR2 as FQNEAQ. The DNA of the CDR3 is TGTGCCGCGGGGGACCGGGGGAGGAGGCCCCAGCATTTT. Translating it yields CAAGDRGRRPQHF.

The chain recombines TRBV28 with TRBJ2-3, with D unresolved. This CDR3 is built from 15 residues. Germline lookup yields CDR1 MDHEN and CDR2 SYDVKM. Trimming pared 5 bases from V and 0 bases from J, leaving 12 bases between. This CDR3 reads CASSPIYQSTDTQYF. For the CDR3, the DNA is TGTGCCAGCAGTCCCATTTATCAAAGCACAGATACGCAGTATTTT.

V is TRBV24-1 and J is TRBJ1-2, with TRBD1 identical over 7 bases. The CDR3 is 14 amino acids. Per the germline V gene, CDR1 is KGHDR and CDR2 is SFDVKD. V shed 0 bases and J 8 bases; nucleotides not matched to a gene: 5. CDR3 sequence reads: CATSDLEGARGYTF. DNA of the CDR3: TGTGCCACCAGTGATTTGGAGGGGGCGCGCGGCTACACCTTC.

V usage is TRBV6-5 and J usage is TRBJ1-4; D is uncertain. The CDR3 is 15 residues long. Trimming took 2 bases from V and 7 from J, leaving 14 bases between them. Looked up from germline, CDR1 is MNHEY and CDR2 is SVGAGI. CDR3 coding DNA: TGTGCCAGCAGTTACATCGGTCAGGCAGTTGAAAAACTGTTTTTT. Translating it yields CASSYIGQAVEKLFF.

This chain links TRBV4-1 with TRBJ2-1, with D hard to call. Trimming cost V 2 bases and J 6 bases, with 8 bases left between them. The length of the CDR3 is 13 residues. CDR1 and CDR2 (germline): MGHRA, YSYEKL. Here the CDR3 reads CASSQLTLNEQFF. CDR3 DNA sequence: TGCGCCAGCAGCCAACTGACCCTCAATGAGCAGTTCTTC.

This chain connects TRBV7-9 to TRBJ1-2; D might be TRBD1 (6 bases). The CDR3 contains 13 residues. CDR1 and CDR2 (germline): SEHNR, FQNEAQ (reference sequence). Trimming cost V 2 bases and J 5 bases, with 9 bases left between them. The CDR3 here is CASSLTGRYGYTF. In nucleotides, the CDR3 is TGTGCCAGCAGCTTAACAGGGAGATATGGCTACACCTTC.

The chain employs TRBV20-1 and TRBJ2-3, with 7 bases fitting TRBD2. V shed 6 bases, J shed 1 base, and the junction held 7 bases outside the gene matches. Germline V gene data show CDR1 as DFQATT and CDR2 as SNEGSKA (reference sequence). The length of the CDR3 is 14 residues. The CDR3 DNA reads as TGCAGTGCCCGTACTCTAGCGGGCACAGATACGCAGTATTTT. Translating it yields CSARTLAGTDTQYF.

The CDR3 region is CASSIASGASYEQYF. The CDR3 DNA sequence: TGTGCCAGTAGTATAGCTAGCGGGGCGTCCTACGAGCAGTACTTC. The chain combines TRBV19 with TRBJ2-7; 9 bases agree with TRBD2. The germline CDR1 and CDR2 sequences are LNHDA and SQIVND (reference sequence). V lost 1 base to trimming and J lost 1 base; unmatched junction nucleotides: 2. The CDR3 covers 15 residues.

This chain links TRBV20-1 with TRBJ2-7, with 16 bases fitting TRBD2. V trimming: 6 bases; J trimming: 1 base; junction bases outside the gene matches: 6. The CDR3 extends over 16 amino acids. The germline V gene has CDR1 DFQATT and CDR2 SNEGSKA (reference sequence). CDR3 bases: TGCAGTGCCTCGGGACTAGCGGGGGGGGAATCCTACGAGCAGTACTTC. This gives the protein CSASGLAGGESYEQYF.

V gene TRBV15 combines with J gene TRBJ2-7; a possible D gene is TRBD2 (6 bases). Germline V gene lookup returns CDR1 LNHNV and CDR2 YYDKDF (reference sequence). This CDR3 has 15 residues. Trimming took 0 bases from V and 2 from J, leaving 11 bases between them. CDR3 sequence: CATSRDLTSTYEQYF. CDR3 nucleotide sequence: TGTGCCACCAGCAGAGACCTGACTAGTACCTACGAGCAGTACTTC.

This clonotype was seen a handful of times. The rearrangement links TRBV18 to TRBJ1-2; D gene ambiguous. Germline-derived CDR1 and CDR2 are KGHSH and LQKENI. The CDR3 sequence is 14 residues long. Trimming pared 3 bases from V and 4 bases from J, leaving 12 bases between. CDR3 protein: CASSPASRGYGYTF. The CDR3 DNA reads TGTGCCAGCTCACCCGCGAGTCGGGGCTATGGCTACACCTTC. The full variable domain, with the rest looked up from reference TRBV18 and TRBJ1-2, is NAGVMQNPRHLVRRRGQEARLRCSPMKGHSHVYWYRQLPEEGLKFMVYLQKENIIDESGMPKERFSAEFPKEGPSILRIQQVVRGDSAAYFCASSPASRGYGYTFGSGTRLTVV.

V gene TRBV18 combines with J gene TRBJ2-7, with D perhaps assigned TRBD1 or TRBD2 (5 bases each). Trimming stripped 0 bases from V and 0 bases from J, with 15 bases between. The germline V gene has CDR1 KGHSH and CDR2 LQKENI. The CDR3 sequence is 17 residues long. DNA for the CDR3: TGTGCCAGCTCACCACCGTCGAAGGGACGGATCTCCTACGAGCAGTACTTC. Translating it yields CASSPPSKGRISYEQYF.

The chain uses TRBV15 and TRBJ2-7, with TRBD2 matching over 11 bases. The germline CDR1 and CDR2 sequences are LNHNV and YYDKDF (reference sequence). Trimming at V came to 4 bases and at J to 3 bases, leaving 2 bases not matched to a gene. CDR3 length: 14 amino acids. The CDR3 spells CATSIAGGVYEQYF. The DNA for the CDR3 is TGTGCCACCAGCATAGCGGGAGGGGTCTACGAGCAGTACTTC.

J is TRBJ2-7 and V is TRBV12-3 or TRBV12-4; a weak D match, TRBD2 (5 bases). Trimming stripped 6 bases from V and 0 bases from J, with 12 bases between. The CDR3 extends over 14 amino acids. CDR3: CASRVSGASYEQYF. The CDR3 region has the DNA TGTGCCAGCAGGGTCAGCGGAGCCTCCTACGAGCAGTACTTC.